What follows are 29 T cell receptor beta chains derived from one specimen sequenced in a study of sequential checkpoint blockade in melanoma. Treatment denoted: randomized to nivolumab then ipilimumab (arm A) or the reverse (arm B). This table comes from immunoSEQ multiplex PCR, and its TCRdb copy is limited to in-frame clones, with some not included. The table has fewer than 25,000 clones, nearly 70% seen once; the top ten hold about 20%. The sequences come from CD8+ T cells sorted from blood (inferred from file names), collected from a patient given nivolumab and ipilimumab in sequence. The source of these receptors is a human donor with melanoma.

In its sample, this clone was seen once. In DNA, the CDR3 is TGTGCTAGTGGTCCGGGTCCCCTGGGGGGGGGTGGCTATGGCTACACCTTC. It specifies CASGPGPLGGGGYGYTF. The chain employs TRBV12-5 and TRBJ1-2, with D maybe TRBD1 (5 bases). V was shortened by 5 bases and J by 4 bases, with 23 bases between the two germline ends. This CDR3 has 17 residues. The V gene's germline CDR1 is LGHNT and CDR2 FRNRAP.

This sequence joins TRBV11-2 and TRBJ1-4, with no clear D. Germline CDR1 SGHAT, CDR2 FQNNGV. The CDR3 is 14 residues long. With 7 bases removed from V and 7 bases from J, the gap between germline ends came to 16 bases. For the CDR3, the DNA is TGTGCCAGCACCTCCGCGGCCTCCGGTGAAAAACTGTTTTTT. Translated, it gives CASTSAASGEKLFF.

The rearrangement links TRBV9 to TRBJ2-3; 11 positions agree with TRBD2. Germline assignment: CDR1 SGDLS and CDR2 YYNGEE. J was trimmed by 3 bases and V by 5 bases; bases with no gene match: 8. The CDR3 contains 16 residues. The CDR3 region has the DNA TGTGCCAGCAGTCCCACTAGCGGGGGTATGACAGATACGCAGTATTTT. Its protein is CASSPTSGGMTDTQYF.

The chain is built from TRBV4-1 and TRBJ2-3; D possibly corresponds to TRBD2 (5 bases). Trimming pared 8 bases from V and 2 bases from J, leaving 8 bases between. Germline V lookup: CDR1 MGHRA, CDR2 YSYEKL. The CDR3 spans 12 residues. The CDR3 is CASRGFTDTQYF. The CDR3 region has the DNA TGCGCCAGCCGGGGATTCACAGATACGCAGTATTTT.

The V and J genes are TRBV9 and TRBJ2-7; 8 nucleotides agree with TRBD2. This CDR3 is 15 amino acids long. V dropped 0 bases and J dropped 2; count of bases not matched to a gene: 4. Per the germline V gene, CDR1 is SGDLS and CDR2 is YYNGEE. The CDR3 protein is CASSVGGLGPYEQYF. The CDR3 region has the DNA TGTGCCAGCAGCGTAGGGGGACTAGGGCCCTACGAGCAGTACTTC.

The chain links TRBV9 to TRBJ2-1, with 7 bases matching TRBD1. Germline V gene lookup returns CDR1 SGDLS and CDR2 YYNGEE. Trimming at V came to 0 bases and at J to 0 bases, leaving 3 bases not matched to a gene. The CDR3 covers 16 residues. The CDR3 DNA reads TGTGCCAGCAGCGTAGGGGGGACAGCCTCCTACAATGAGCAGTTCTTC. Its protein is CASSVGGTASYNEQFF.

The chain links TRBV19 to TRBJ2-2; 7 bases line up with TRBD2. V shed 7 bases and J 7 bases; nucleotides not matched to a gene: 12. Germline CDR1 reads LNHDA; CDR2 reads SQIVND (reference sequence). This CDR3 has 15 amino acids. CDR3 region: CASTAMARGGGELFF. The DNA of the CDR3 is TGTGCCAGTACCGCGATGGCACGCGGGGGCGGGGAGCTGTTTTTT.

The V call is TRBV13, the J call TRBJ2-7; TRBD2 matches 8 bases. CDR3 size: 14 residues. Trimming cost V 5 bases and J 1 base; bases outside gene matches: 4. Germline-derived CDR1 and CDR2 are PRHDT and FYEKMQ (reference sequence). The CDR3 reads CASSPRGVSYEQYV. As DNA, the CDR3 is TGTGCCAGCAGCCCGCGGGGGGTGTCCTACGAGCAGTACGTC.

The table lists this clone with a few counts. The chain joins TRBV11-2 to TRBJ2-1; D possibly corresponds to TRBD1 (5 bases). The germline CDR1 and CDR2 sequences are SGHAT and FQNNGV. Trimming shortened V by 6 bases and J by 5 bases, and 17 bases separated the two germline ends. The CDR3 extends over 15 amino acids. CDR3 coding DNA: TGTGCCAGCAGGGGGCTACGTTTGGTGGACAATGAGCAGTTCTTC. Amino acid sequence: CASRGLRLVDNEQFF.

The CDR3 coding sequence is TGCGCCAGCAGCCGAGCGCAGGGGGGAGTTACCGGGGAGCTGTTTTTT. This sequence encodes CASSRAQGGVTGELFF. The rearrangement uses TRBV4-1 and TRBJ2-2, with D possibly being TRBD1 (7 bases). Germline-derived CDR1 and CDR2 are MGHRA and YSYEKL. The CDR3 length is 16 residues. The V end lost 4 bases, the J end lost 5 bases, and 17 bases lay between the germline ends.

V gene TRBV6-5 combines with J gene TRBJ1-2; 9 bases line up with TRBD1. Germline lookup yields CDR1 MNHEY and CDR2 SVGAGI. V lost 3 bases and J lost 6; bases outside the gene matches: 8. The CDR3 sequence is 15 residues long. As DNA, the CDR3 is TGTGCCAGCAGTTATTCTCCGACAGGGGGAGATGGCTACACCTTC. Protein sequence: CASSYSPTGGDGYTF.

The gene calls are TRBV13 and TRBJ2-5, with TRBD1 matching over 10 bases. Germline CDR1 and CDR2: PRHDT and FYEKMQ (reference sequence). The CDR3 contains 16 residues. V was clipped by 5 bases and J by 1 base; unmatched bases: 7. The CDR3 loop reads CASSTRTGGLQETQYF. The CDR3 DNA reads TGTGCCAGCAGCACCCGGACAGGGGGGCTCCAAGAGACCCAGTACTTC.

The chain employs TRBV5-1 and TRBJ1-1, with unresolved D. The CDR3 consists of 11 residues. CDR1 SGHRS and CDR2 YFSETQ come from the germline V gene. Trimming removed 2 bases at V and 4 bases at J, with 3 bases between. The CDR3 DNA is TGCGCCAGCAGCTTCGGCACTGAAGCTTTCTTT. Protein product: CASSFGTEAFF.

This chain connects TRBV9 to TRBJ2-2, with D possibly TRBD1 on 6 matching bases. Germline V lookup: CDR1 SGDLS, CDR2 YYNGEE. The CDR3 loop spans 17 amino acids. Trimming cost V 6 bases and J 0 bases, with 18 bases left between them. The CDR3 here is CASNGKVDRPNTGELFF. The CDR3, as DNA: TGTGCCAGCAACGGAAAGGTTGACAGGCCGAACACCGGGGAGCTGTTTTTT.

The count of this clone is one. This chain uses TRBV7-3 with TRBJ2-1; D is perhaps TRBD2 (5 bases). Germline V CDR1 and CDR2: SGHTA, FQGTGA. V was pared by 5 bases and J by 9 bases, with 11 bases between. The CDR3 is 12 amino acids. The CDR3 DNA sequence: TGTGCCAGCAGCCCGGATGCGGGTGAGCAGTTCTTC. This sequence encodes CASSPDAGEQFF.

The CDR3 DNA reads TGTGCCAGCAGTTTGGGCAGCCTGAACACTGAAGCTTTCTTT. Amino acids: CASSLGSLNTEAFF. This chain joins TRBV28 and TRBJ1-1; D unresolved. This CDR3 is 14 amino acids long. CDR1 is MDHEN, CDR2 SYDVKM, per germline. The ends were cut back, 3 bases at V and 0 bases at J, with 8 bases in the middle.

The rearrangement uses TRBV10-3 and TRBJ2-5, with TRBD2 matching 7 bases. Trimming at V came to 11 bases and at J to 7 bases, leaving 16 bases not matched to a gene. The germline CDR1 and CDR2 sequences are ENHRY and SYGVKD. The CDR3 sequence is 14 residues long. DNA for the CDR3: TGTGCCTCCTGGGGAGGGAGGCCAAGTGTGACCCAGTACTTC. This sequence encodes CASWGGRPSVTQYF.

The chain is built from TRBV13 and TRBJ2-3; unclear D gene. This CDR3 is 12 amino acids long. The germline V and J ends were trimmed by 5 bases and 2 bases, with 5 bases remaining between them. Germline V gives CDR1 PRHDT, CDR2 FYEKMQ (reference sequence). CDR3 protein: CASSLYTDTQYF. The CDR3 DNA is TGTGCCAGCAGCCTGTACACAGATACGCAGTATTTT.

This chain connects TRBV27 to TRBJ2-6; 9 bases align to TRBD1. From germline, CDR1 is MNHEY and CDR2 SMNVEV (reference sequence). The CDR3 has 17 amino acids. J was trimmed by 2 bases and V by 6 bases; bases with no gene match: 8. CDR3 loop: CASSRQGENTGANVLTF. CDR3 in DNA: TGTGCCAGCAGCCGACAGGGGGAAAATACTGGGGCCAACGTCCTGACTTTC.

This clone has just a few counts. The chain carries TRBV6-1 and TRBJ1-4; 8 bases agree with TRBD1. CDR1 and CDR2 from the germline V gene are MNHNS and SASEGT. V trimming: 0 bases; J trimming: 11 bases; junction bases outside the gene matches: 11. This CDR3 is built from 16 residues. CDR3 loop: CASSEAALGTGFKLFF. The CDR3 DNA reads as TGTGCCAGCAGTGAAGCAGCCTTAGGGACAGGATTTAAACTGTTTTTT.

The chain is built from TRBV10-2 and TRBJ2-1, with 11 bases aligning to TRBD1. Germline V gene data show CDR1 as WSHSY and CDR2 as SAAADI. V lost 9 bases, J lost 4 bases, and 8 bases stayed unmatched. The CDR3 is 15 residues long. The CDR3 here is CASNPGQGVYNEQFF. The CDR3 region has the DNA TGCGCCAGTAACCCGGGACAGGGGGTTTACAATGAGCAGTTCTTC.

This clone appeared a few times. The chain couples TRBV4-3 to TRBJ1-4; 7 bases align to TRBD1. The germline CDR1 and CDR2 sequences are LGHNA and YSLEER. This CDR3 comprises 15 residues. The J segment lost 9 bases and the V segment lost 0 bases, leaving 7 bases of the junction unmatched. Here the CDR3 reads CASSQDKTGWQKLFF. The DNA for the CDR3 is TGCGCCAGCAGCCAAGATAAGACAGGGTGGCAAAAACTGTTTTTT.

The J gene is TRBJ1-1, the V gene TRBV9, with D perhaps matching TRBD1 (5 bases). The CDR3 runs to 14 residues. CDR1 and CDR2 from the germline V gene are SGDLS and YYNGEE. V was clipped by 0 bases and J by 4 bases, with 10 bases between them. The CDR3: CASSVAGGSTEAFF. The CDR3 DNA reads TGTGCCAGCAGCGTAGCCGGGGGGAGCACTGAAGCTTTCTTT.

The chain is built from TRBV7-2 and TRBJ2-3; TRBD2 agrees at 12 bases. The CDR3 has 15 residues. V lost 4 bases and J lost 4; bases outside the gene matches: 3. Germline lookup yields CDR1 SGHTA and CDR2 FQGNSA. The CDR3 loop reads CASSSSGGASDTQYF. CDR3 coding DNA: TGTGCCAGCAGCTCTAGCGGGGGGGCCTCAGATACGCAGTATTTT.

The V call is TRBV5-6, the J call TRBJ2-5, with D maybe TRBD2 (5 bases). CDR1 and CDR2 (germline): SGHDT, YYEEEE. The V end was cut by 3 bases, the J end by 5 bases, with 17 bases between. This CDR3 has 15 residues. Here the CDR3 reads CASSSVRAGVETQYF. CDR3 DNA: TGTGCCAGCAGCTCCGTGAGGGCCGGGGTGGAGACCCAGTACTTC.

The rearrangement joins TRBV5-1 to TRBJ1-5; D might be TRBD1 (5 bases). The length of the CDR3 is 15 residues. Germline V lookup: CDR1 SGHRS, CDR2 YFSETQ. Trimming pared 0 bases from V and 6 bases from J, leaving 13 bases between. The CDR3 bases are TGCGCCAGCAGCTTGGAATGGGGCGGGGGTCAGCCCCAGCATTTT. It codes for CASSLEWGGGQPQHF.

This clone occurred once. This CDR3 reads CASSVEAGSYNEQFF. CDR3 in DNA: TGTGCCAGCAGCGTAGAGGCAGGGTCCTACAATGAGCAGTTCTTC. The genes are TRBV9 and TRBJ2-1, with a tentative D call TRBD1 (5 bases). Trimming left V 0 bases short and J 1 base short, with 8 bases between. The germline V gene encodes CDR1 SGDLS and CDR2 YYNGEE. This CDR3 spans 15 amino acids.

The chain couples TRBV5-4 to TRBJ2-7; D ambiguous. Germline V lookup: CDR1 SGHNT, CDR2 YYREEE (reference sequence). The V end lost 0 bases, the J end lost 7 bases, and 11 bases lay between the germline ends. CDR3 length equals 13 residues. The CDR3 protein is CASSLAPGVEQYV. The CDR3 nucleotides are TGTGCCAGCAGCTTGGCCCCAGGTGTTGAGCAGTACGTC.

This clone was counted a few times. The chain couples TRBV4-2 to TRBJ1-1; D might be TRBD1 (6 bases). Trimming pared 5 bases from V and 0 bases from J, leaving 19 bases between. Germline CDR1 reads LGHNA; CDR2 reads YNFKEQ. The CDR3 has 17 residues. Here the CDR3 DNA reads TGTGCCAGCAGCTCCACCGAGGGGGGGAAGATGAACACTGAAGCTTTCTTT. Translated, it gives CASSSTEGGKMNTEAFF.